A selection of T cell receptor beta chains follows, all from one sample in a study of blood T cell repertoires in COVID-19. Clones were sequenced by immunoSEQ multiplex PCR, and TCRdb holds only the in-frame ones, with some missing. The sample contains tens of thousands of clones, 70% to 85% of which appear only once. What was sequenced was peripheral blood. Receptor source: a man aged 55 to 70 with acute or convalescent COVID-19. Both conserved end residues are part of each CDR3. Each record gives: CDR3 protein, J gene, V gene.

CDR3 protein: CASSPRTGPDTQYF
J gene: TRBJ2-3
V gene: TRBV13

CDR3 protein: CASSYGRGNNEKLFF
J gene: TRBJ1-4
V gene: TRBV5-1

CDR3 protein: CASSSTGGNTEAFF
J gene: TRBJ1-1
V gene: TRBV5-1

CDR3 protein: CASGLAQGERPTHF
J gene: TRBJ1-5
V gene: TRBV12-5

CDR3 protein: CASSSTGGSYQETQYF
J gene: TRBJ2-5
V gene: TRBV5-4

CDR3 protein: CASSPGTGLDYGYTF
J gene: TRBJ1-2
V gene: TRBV9

CDR3 protein: CASSHRGLGRDYEQYF
J gene: TRBJ2-7
V gene: TRBV7-9

CDR3 protein: CASSYSMLGGEQFF
J gene: TRBJ2-1
V gene: TRBV6-5

CDR3 protein: CASSLGAGGGETQYF
J gene: TRBJ2-5
V gene: TRBV5-5

CDR3 protein: CASSRDTNYGYTF
J gene: TRBJ1-2
V gene: TRBV19

CDR3 protein: CASSTGSENTIYF
J gene: TRBJ1-3
V gene: TRBV12-3/TRBV12-4

CDR3 protein: CASSYRGRINYGYTF
J gene: TRBJ1-2
V gene: TRBV6-5

CDR3 protein: CASSQGGRGLYEQYF
J gene: TRBJ2-7
V gene: TRBV4-1

CDR3 protein: CASSISEPSEQYF
J gene: TRBJ2-7
V gene: TRBV19

CDR3 protein: CASSIVNREGYGYTF
J gene: TRBJ1-2
V gene: TRBV19

CDR3 protein: CASSSRTSGGSNEQFF
J gene: TRBJ2-1
V gene: TRBV5-1

CDR3 protein: CASSQDLTLVNSYEQYF
J gene: TRBJ2-7
V gene: TRBV4-2

CDR3 protein: CATSAWDRGVRGYTF
J gene: TRBJ1-2
V gene: TRBV24-1

CDR3 protein: CASSLGLGGAYEQYF
J gene: TRBJ2-7
V gene: TRBV7-2

CDR3 protein: CASSLVRGAGELFF
J gene: TRBJ2-2
V gene: TRBV7-2

CDR3 protein: CASSLVPPGSGNQPQHF
J gene: TRBJ1-5
V gene: TRBV5-1

CDR3 protein: CASSYGLAGSYEQYF
J gene: TRBJ2-7
V gene: TRBV7-8

CDR3 protein: CASRTTASYSYEQYF
J gene: TRBJ2-7
V gene: TRBV19

CDR3 protein: CASSLAGTPGGEQYF
J gene: TRBJ2-7
V gene: TRBV5-1

CDR3 protein: CASSQGRGGYEQYF
J gene: TRBJ2-7
V gene: TRBV4-2

CDR3 protein: CATSDYGGGRNEQFF
J gene: TRBJ2-1
V gene: TRBV24-1

CDR3 protein: CASSQIPGQGDNEQFF
J gene: TRBJ2-1
V gene: TRBV14

CDR3 protein: CASSPRGGGDDYGYTF
J gene: TRBJ1-2
V gene: TRBV7-3

CDR3 protein: CASKTGGGETQYF
J gene: TRBJ2-5
V gene: TRBV12-3/TRBV12-4

CDR3 protein: CASSQDLEKPQHF
J gene: TRBJ1-5
V gene: TRBV4-2

CDR3 protein: CSASKPSGDYNEQFF
J gene: TRBJ2-1
V gene: TRBV20-1

CDR3 protein: CASSQSEGRESEAFF
J gene: TRBJ1-1
V gene: TRBV18

CDR3 protein: CTSSRPGKKAGDREGVTEAFF
J gene: TRBJ1-1
V gene: TRBV1

CDR3 protein: CATREGTAPTYEQYF
J gene: TRBJ2-7
V gene: TRBV15

CDR3 protein: CASSLIQGSSYEQYF
J gene: TRBJ2-7
V gene: TRBV5-4

CDR3 protein: CASSAAGTGPHYGYTF
J gene: TRBJ1-2
V gene: TRBV6-1

CDR3 protein: CAGTGNTEAFF
J gene: TRBJ1-1
V gene: TRBV30

CDR3 protein: CASSAGGLTEAFF
J gene: TRBJ1-1
V gene: TRBV27

CDR3 protein: CASSPDRGITVSGNTIYF
J gene: TRBJ1-3
V gene: TRBV5-1

CDR3 protein: CASSSNRDWNEQYF
J gene: TRBJ2-7
V gene: TRBV11-2

CDR3 protein: CASSLLGQGAECEQYF
J gene: TRBJ2-7
V gene: TRBV25-1

CDR3 protein: CASSALPPGGRTGELFF
J gene: TRBJ2-2
V gene: TRBV28

CDR3 protein: CASSLGQGDEQYF
J gene: TRBJ2-7
V gene: TRBV5-4

CDR3 protein: CASSVAESAEQYF
J gene: TRBJ2-7
V gene: TRBV2

CDR3 protein: CAISEGGGLSSYNEQFF
J gene: TRBJ2-1
V gene: TRBV10-3

CDR3 protein: CASSQGRVLAYEQYF
J gene: TRBJ2-7
V gene: TRBV4-1

CDR3 protein: CARRGRGDQPQHF
J gene: TRBJ1-5
V gene: TRBV5-3

CDR3 protein: CASSFDRGDTGELFF
J gene: TRBJ2-2
V gene: TRBV5-5

CDR3 protein: CATRAGGFNEQFF
J gene: TRBJ2-1
V gene: TRBV24-1

CDR3 protein: CASSDPLNDEQYF
J gene: TRBJ2-7
V gene: TRBV25-1

CDR3 protein: CASSRGSGNTIYF
J gene: TRBJ1-3
V gene: TRBV28

CDR3 protein: CAWSALLPDEQYF
J gene: TRBJ2-7
V gene: TRBV30

CDR3 protein: CASGLWPQAFF
J gene: TRBJ1-1
V gene: TRBV12-5